This TCR beta chain was captured by sequencing in a study of OX40 agonist ivuxolimab in advanced cancers. This clone has just a few counts. V lost 8 bases to trimming and J lost 0 bases, with 10 bases between them. The length of the CDR3 is 13 residues. Germline-derived CDR1 and CDR2 are SGHDN and FVKESK. This table comes from immunoSEQ multiplex PCR, and its TCRdb copy is limited to in-frame clones, with some not included. The sample contains around 63,000 clones, 85% to 90% of which appear only once. This sequence was found in an adult with an advanced solid tumor such as melanoma, head and neck, liver or kidney cancer. The chain has TRBV14 and TRBJ1-1, with unresolved D. The source material was CD4+ or CD8+ T cells sorted from blood, sampled in a trial of the OX40 agonist ivuxolimab. CDR3: CASRLGVNTEAFF. DNA for the CDR3: TGTGCCAGCCGCCTGGGCGTGAACACTGAAGCTTTCTTT.